The 17 T cell receptor beta chains listed next were all sequenced from one sample in a study of blood T cells in healthy people across ages. Sample-barcoded 5' priming and a J-beta primer mix drove a second PCR of roughly 6 to 12 cycles. MiXCR, run by TCRdb on the 5' RACE reads, gives a single entry per CDR3 protein. This table has roughly 1,800,000 distinct CDR3 sequences, about 50% appearing once. The sequencing sample was made of blood. These receptors came from a woman between 40 and 50 years old in good health.

The chain joins TRBV6-6 to TRBJ2-4, with 8 bases identical to TRBD1. Unmatched junction bases numbered 18, after V lost 7 bases and J lost 13 bases. The CDR3 loop spans 15 amino acids. CDR1 is MNHNY and CDR2 is SVGAGI in the germline V gene (reference sequence). DNA of the CDR3: TGTGCCAGCACCCCCTCCCATCCTTCAGGGGGCCAGCAGTACTTC. It is translated as CASTPSHPSGGQQYF.

The chain links TRBV2 to TRBJ2-1, with D possibly TRBD2 on 5 matching bases. The length of the CDR3 is 13 residues. CDR1 and CDR2 (germline): SNHLY, FYNNEI. The ends were cut back, 6 bases at V and 2 bases at J, with 8 bases in the middle. Here the CDR3 DNA reads TGTGCCAGCAGCGGGGTGACCTACAATGAGCAGTTCTTC. Translation: CASSGVTYNEQFF.

The chain recombines TRBV28 with TRBJ1-2; D is undetermined. The germline V gene encodes CDR1 MDHEN and CDR2 SYDVKM. Deletions cut 4 bases from V and 7 bases from J, with 13 bases between. The CDR3 sequence is 13 residues long. The CDR3 bases are TGTGCCAGCAGTTATCTATATGTTCGTGGCTACACCTTC. Protein sequence: CASSYLYVRGYTF.

This clonotype was observed a handful of times. The genes are TRBV7-2 and TRBJ1-4; no clear D. The CDR3 has 14 residues. Germline V gene data show CDR1 as SGHTA and CDR2 as FQGNSA. V was pared by 1 base and J by 4 bases, with 7 bases between. The CDR3 sequence: CASSLVAGNEKLFF. Here the CDR3 DNA reads TGTGCCAGCAGCTTAGTTGCGGGTAATGAAAAACTGTTTTTT.

V is TRBV28 and J is TRBJ2-7; 9 bases are a match to TRBD1. This CDR3 region has 16 residues. The ends lost 6 bases at V and 3 bases at J; junction bases unmatched: 12. In germline, CDR1 is MDHEN, CDR2 SYDVKM. CDR3 DNA sequence: TGTGCCAGCAGGGGGAATCGGGGACAGGGATTCTACGAGCAGTACTTC. Its translation: CASRGNRGQGFYEQYF.

This clonotype was seen just once. The rearrangement uses TRBV20-1 and TRBJ1-4; tentatively, D is TRBD1 (5 bases). The CDR3 has 15 amino acids. CDR1 DFQATT and CDR2 SNEGSKA come from the germline V gene (reference sequence). V lost 0 bases to trimming and J lost 7 bases, with 15 bases between them. Here the CDR3 reads CSARDSGISGEKLFF. Here the CDR3 DNA reads TGCAGTGCTAGAGATTCAGGGATCTCGGGTGAAAAACTGTTTTTT.

The sample holds a few counts of this clonotype. This chain connects TRBV20-1 to TRBJ2-1; 8 nucleotides agree with TRBD1. The germline V gene has CDR1 DFQATT and CDR2 SNEGSKA (reference sequence). The V gene end was trimmed by 3 bases and the J gene end by 1 base; junction bases not matched to a gene: 8. The CDR3 extends over 16 amino acids. The CDR3 loop reads CSARPFTGGSYNEQFF. The CDR3 nucleotides read TGCAGTGCTAGGCCTTTTACAGGGGGATCCTACAATGAGCAGTTCTTC.

This chain uses TRBV20-1 with TRBJ2-1; D possibly corresponds to TRBD2 (6 bases). Germline V gene lookup returns CDR1 DFQATT and CDR2 SNEGSKA (reference sequence). The CDR3 covers 16 residues. The germline V and J ends were trimmed by 2 bases and 4 bases, with 18 bases remaining between them. In DNA form, the CDR3 reads TGCAGTGCTAGACCCACGGGGGTGCCCTTTTACAATGAGCAGTTCTTC. Residues: CSARPTGVPFYNEQFF.

The CDR3 coding sequence is TGCAGCGTTGAAGATTTGGACAGCTCCTACGAGCAGTACTTC. Its translation: CSVEDLDSSYEQYF. This chain links TRBV29-1 with TRBJ2-7, with D perhaps matching TRBD1 (6 bases). The V gene's germline CDR1 is SQVTM and CDR2 ANQGSEA. This CDR3 spans 14 amino acids. V lost 0 bases, J lost 0 bases, and 9 bases lay in between.

This sequence joins TRBV6-2 or TRBV6-3 and TRBJ2-1; 7 positions agree with TRBD1. This CDR3 region has 17 residues. After removal of 4 bases from V and 4 bases from J, the junction contained 13 bases not matched to a gene. The germline CDR1 and CDR2 sequences are MNHEY and SVGEGT. CDR3 DNA sequence: TGTGCCAGCAGTTCTACCTGGGACAGACCTCAATACAATGAGCAGTTCTTC. Amino acids: CASSSTWDRPQYNEQFF.

Only a few counts were recorded for this clonotype. The chain carries TRBV4-3 and TRBJ2-6; TRBD2 matches at 8 bases. V trimming: 0 bases; J trimming: 2 bases; junction bases outside the gene matches: 6. CDR1 and CDR2 from the germline V gene are LGHNA and YSLEER. The CDR3 is 18 amino acids. As DNA, the CDR3 is TGCGCCAGCAGCCAAGAGCTTAGCGGGGTAACTGGGGCCAACGTCCTGACTTTC. This sequence encodes CASSQELSGVTGANVLTF.

In its sample, this clonotype was seen a few times. This sequence joins TRBV28 and TRBJ2-7, with a tentative D call TRBD2 (5 bases). V was pared by 5 bases and J by 0 bases, with 17 bases between. The CDR3 is 16 residues long. The germline CDR1 and CDR2 sequences are MDHEN and SYDVKM. The CDR3 region is CASSPLALSSSYEQYF. The DNA for the CDR3 is TGTGCCAGCAGTCCCCTAGCACTCTCAAGCTCCTACGAGCAGTACTTC.

Details on this clonotype: One junction end does not reproduce the germline sequence, and a read error may be involved. The genes are TRBV27 and TRBJ1-2, with 8 nucleotides matching TRBD1. Germline V gives CDR1 MNHEY, CDR2 SMNVEV (reference sequence). This CDR3 has 12 amino acids. CDR3 in DNA: TGTGCCAGCAAGGACAGGGACTACGGCTACACCTTC. Translated, it gives CASKDRDYGYTF.

This clonotype has ten or more counts. V usage is TRBV5-1 and J usage is TRBJ2-6; D is unresolved. V lost 4 bases to trimming and J lost 0 bases, with 14 bases between them. Germline lookup yields CDR1 SGHRS and CDR2 YFSETQ. The CDR3 has 17 residues. CDR3 protein: CASSVQMAGSGANVLTF. Written as DNA, the CDR3 is TGCGCCAGCAGCGTACAAATGGCTGGCTCTGGGGCCAACGTCCTGACTTTC.

This chain connects TRBV7-2 to TRBJ1-2, with 8 nucleotides matching TRBD1. Germline values: CDR1 SGHTA, CDR2 FQGNSA. The CDR3 totals 14 residues. The V and J ends lost 2 bases and 13 bases, in that order; junction bases with no gene match: 12. The CDR3 DNA follows: TGTGCCAGCAGCTTATCCGCGACAGGGGCACAGCCCACCTTC. Translated, it gives CASSLSATGAQPTF.

The chain recombines TRBV20-1 with TRBJ2-4; D is perhaps TRBD2 (6 bases). The end of the DNA aligns better with TRBJ2-7, so the J call may be wrong. Looked up from germline, CDR1 is DFQATT and CDR2 is SNEGSKA (reference sequence). The CDR3 is 15 amino acids. CDR3 loop: CSARDLVGVGGEQYF. The CDR3 nucleotides are TGCAGTGCTAGAGATCTCGTCGGGGTGGGAGGCGAGCAGTACTTC.

V usage is TRBV6-2 or TRBV6-3 and J usage is TRBJ2-3; TRBD2 matches at 7 bases. The CDR3 extends over 15 amino acids. Per germline, CDR1 MNHEY and CDR2 SVGEGT. Losses at the gene ends were 0 bases for V and 7 bases for J; bases not matched to a gene: 7. This chain's CDR3 is CASSYSESGGNTQYF. CDR3 sequence (DNA): TGTGCCAGCAGTTACTCGGAGTCGGGGGGAAATACGCAGTATTTT.